Reported below is one T cell receptor (beta chain). The data stem from a study of blood T cell repertoires in COVID-19. This CDR3 has 13 amino acids. Deletions cut 2 bases from V and 0 bases from J, with 5 bases between. Authors' data handling: Estimates of nucleated cell counts were drawn from the amplification of reference gene primers. Repertoires were generated with immunoSEQ multiplex PCR, while TCRdb's copy carries only in-frame clones and drops some. That table furnishes V, J and clone size, whereas the DNA furnished D and trimming. The sample lists 350,000 to 450,000 clones, about 90% occurring once.

The V call is TRBV12-3 or TRBV12-4, the J call TRBJ2-7; D is undetermined. The clonotype was recovered from a woman in her twenties or thirties who had recovered from COVID-19. The specimen was PBMCs or T cells enriched from blood (not recorded which). CDR3 amino acids: CASSLTVSYEQYF. DNA for the CDR3: TGTGCCAGCAGTTTAACAGTCTCCTACGAGCAGTACTTC.